The next 6 T cell receptor beta chains were all read from a single sample in a study of CD8+ T cells in alopecia areata. Investigators isolated RNA and reverse transcribed it into cDNA to act as the sequencing template. Produced via immunoSEQ multiplex PCR; TCRdb's table is partial and in-frame only. The table lists under 250,000 clones, 50% to 65% of them singletons, with 0.45% in the top ten. The sequences come from CD4+ T cells sorted from blood, collected at week 0. These receptors came from a human donor with alopecia areata.

This clone was observed a few times. The rearrangement uses TRBV5-6 and TRBJ1-1, with TRBD1 matching over 7 bases. The CDR3 runs to 13 residues. V dropped 1 base and J dropped 9; count of bases not matched to a gene: 6. CDR1 SGHDT and CDR2 YYEEEE come from the germline V gene. The CDR3 spells CASSLPQGVKAFF. CDR3 in DNA: TGTGCCAGCAGCTTGCCCCAGGGGGTAAAAGCTTTCTTT.

V is TRBV30 and J is TRBJ2-5; a possible D gene is TRBD1 (5 bases). The ends were cut back, 5 bases at V and 7 bases at J, with 11 bases in the middle. The CDR3 sequence is 11 residues long. CDR1 is GTSNPN and CDR2 is SVGIG in the germline V gene (reference sequence). The CDR3 is CAWGAGWTQYF. The DNA for the CDR3 is TGTGCCTGGGGGGCAGGTTGGACCCAGTACTTC.

This chain uses TRBV6-1 with TRBJ1-1; 10 bases align to TRBD1. Trimming at V came to 2 bases and at J to 0 bases, leaving 3 bases not matched to a gene. The CDR3 has 16 amino acids. In germline, CDR1 is MNHNS, CDR2 SASEGT. CDR3 bases: TGTGCCAGCAGTGAATGGGACAGGGGAGTGAACACTGAAGCTTTCTTT. This gives the protein CASSEWDRGVNTEAFF.

The V gene is TRBV4-1, the J gene TRBJ2-1, with D unclear. Germline assignment: CDR1 MGHRA and CDR2 YSYEKL. The germline V and J ends were trimmed by 1 base and 6 bases, with 10 bases remaining between them. CDR3 length equals 14 residues. Written as DNA, the CDR3 is TGCGCCAGCAGCCAAGTAGGTAGCTTCAATGAGCAGTTCTTC. Translated, it gives CASSQVGSFNEQFF.

The chain recombines TRBV7-2 with TRBJ2-7, with 14 bases matching TRBD2. The CDR3 is 16 amino acids. Unmatched junction bases numbered 8, after V lost 4 bases and J lost 6 bases. Looked up from germline, CDR1 is SGHTA and CDR2 is FQGNSA. Written as DNA, the CDR3 is TGTGCCAGCAGCTCACCGGGACTAGCGGGAGACTTCGAGCAGTACTTC. Protein product: CASSSPGLAGDFEQYF. Together with reference TRBV7-2 and TRBJ2-7, the CDR3 gives the full variable domain: GAGVSQSPSNKVTEKGKDVELRCDPISGHTALYWYRQSLGQGLEFLIYFQGNSAPDKSGLPSDRFSAERTGGSVSTLTIQRTQQEDSAVYLCASSSPGLAGDFEQYFGPGTRLTVT.

This rearrangement joins TRBV15 to TRBJ1-3; 7 nucleotides match TRBD1. V trimming: 0 bases; J trimming: 4 bases; junction bases outside the gene matches: 6. CDR1 and CDR2 (germline): LNHNV, YYDKDF (reference sequence). This CDR3 is built from 16 residues. The chain's CDR3 is CATSRDLGGAGNTIYF. In DNA, the CDR3 is TGTGCCACCAGCAGAGATTTAGGGGGCGCCGGAAACACCATATATTTT.